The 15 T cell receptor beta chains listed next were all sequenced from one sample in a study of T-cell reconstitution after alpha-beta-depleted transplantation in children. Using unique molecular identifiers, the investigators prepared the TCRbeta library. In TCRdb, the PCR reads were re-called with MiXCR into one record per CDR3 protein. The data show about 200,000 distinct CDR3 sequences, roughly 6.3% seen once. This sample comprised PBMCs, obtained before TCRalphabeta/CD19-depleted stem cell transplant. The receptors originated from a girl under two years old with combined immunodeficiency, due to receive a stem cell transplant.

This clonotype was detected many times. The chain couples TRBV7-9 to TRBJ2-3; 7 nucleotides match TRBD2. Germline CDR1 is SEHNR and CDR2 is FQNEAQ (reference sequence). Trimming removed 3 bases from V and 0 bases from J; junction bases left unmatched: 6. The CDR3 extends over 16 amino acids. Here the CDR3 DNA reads TGTGCCAGCAGCTTCGGCGGGGGAAGAAGCACAGATACGCAGTATTTT. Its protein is CASSFGGGRSTDTQYF.

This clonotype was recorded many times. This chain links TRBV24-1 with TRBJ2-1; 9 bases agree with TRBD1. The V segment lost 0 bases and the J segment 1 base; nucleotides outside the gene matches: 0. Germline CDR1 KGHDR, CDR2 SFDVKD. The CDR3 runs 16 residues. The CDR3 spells CATSDLGTGSYNEQFF. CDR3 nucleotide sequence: TGTGCCACCAGTGATTTGGGGACAGGGTCCTACAATGAGCAGTTCTTC.

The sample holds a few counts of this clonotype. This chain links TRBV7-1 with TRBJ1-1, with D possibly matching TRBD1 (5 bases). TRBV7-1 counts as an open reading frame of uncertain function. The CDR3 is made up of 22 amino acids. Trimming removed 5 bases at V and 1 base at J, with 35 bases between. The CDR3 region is CASSTLRDGRGRWSSANTEAFF. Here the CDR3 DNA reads TGTGCCAGCAGCACACTACGTGATGGGCGGGGCCGGTGGAGTAGCGCGAACACTGAAGCTTTCTTT.

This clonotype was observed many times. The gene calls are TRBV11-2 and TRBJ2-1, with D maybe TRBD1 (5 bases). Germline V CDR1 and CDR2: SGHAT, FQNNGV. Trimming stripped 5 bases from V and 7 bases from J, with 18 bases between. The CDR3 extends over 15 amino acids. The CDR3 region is CASSLRGRVGNEQFF. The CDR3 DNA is TGTGCCAGCAGCCTTAGGGGCAGGGTCGGGAATGAGCAGTTCTTC.

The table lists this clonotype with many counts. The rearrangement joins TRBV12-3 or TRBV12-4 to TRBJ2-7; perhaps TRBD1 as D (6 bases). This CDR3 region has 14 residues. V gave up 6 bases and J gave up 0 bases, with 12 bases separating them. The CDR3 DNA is TGTGCCAGCAGCCATGGGGGCAGCTCCTACGAGCAGTACTTC. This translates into CASSHGGSSYEQYF.

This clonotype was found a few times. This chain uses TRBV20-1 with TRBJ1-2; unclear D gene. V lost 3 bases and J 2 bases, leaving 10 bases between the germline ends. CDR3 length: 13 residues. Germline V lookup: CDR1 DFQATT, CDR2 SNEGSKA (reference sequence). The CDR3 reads CSASLQENYGYTF. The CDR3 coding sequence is TGCAGTGCTAGTCTTCAGGAAAACTATGGCTACACCTTC.

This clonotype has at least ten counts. In nucleotides, the CDR3 is TGTGCCATCAGTGACGTTCCCGGCCCTCGGGACACCGGGGAGCTGTTTTTT. Residues: CAISDVPGPRDTGELFF. V usage is TRBV10-3 and J usage is TRBJ2-2; D not certain. Germline V gene lookup returns CDR1 ENHRY and CDR2 SYGVKD. Deletions cut 3 bases from V and 3 bases from J, with 17 bases between. There are 17 residues in the CDR3.

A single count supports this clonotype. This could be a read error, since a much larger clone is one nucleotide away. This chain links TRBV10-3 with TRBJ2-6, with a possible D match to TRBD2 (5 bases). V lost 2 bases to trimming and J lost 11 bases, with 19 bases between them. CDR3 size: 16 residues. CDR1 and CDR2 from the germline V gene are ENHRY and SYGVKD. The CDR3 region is CAISEIWTSLAYVLTF. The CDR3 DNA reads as TGTGCCATCAGTGAGATCTGGACCTCCCTAGCCTACGTCCTGACTTTC.

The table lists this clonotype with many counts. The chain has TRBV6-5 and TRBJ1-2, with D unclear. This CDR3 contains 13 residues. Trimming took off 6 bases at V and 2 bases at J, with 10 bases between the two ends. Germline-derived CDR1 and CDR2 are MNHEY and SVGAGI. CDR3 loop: CASSLGLNYGYTF. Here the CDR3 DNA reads TGTGCCAGCAGCTTAGGGTTGAACTATGGCTACACCTTC.

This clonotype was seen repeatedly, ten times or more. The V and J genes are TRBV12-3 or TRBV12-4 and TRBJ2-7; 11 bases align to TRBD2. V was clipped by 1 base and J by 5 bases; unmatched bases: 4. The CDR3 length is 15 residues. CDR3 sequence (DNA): TGTGCCAGCAGTTTAGGTCTAGCGGGGGGAAACGAGCAGTACTTC. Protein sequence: CASSLGLAGGNEQYF.

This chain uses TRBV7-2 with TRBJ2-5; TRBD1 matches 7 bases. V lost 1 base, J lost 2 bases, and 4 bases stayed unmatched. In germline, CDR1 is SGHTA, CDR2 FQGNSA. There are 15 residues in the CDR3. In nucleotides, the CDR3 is TGTGCCAGCAGCTTAGGGGGACAGAAACAAGAGACCCAGTACTTC. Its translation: CASSLGGQKQETQYF.

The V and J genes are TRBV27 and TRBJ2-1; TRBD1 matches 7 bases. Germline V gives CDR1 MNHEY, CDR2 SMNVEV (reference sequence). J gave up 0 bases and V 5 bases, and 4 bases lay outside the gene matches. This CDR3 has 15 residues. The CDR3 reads CASSAWTGSYNEQFF. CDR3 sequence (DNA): TGTGCCAGCAGTGCCTGGACAGGCTCCTACAATGAGCAGTTCTTC.

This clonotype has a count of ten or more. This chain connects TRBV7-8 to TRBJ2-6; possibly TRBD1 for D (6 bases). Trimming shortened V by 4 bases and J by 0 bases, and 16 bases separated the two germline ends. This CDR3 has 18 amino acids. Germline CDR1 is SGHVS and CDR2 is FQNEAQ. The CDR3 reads CASSSEPGQGSGANVLTF. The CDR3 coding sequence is TGTGCCAGCAGCTCAGAACCGGGACAAGGCTCTGGGGCCAACGTCCTGACTTTC.

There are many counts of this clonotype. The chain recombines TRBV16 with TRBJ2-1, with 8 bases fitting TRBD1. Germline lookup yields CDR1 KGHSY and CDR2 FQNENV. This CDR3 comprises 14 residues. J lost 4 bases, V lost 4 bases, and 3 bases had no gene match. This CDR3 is CASSLGQVYNEQFF. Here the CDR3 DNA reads TGTGCCAGCAGCCTGGGACAGGTTTACAATGAGCAGTTCTTC.

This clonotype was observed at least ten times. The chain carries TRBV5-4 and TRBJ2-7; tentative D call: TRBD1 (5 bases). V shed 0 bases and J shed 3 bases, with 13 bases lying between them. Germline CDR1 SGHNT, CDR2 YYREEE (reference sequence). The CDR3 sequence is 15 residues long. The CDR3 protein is CASSLGGASDYEQYF. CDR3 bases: TGTGCCAGCAGCTTGGGGGGCGCCTCGGACTACGAGCAGTACTTC.